One sample yielded the 5 T cell receptor beta chains listed below, sequenced in a study of T cell responses to AZD1222 COVID-19 vaccine. Sequenced by immunoSEQ multiplex PCR; TCRdb stores in-frame clones only, minus some. The repertoire holds about 130,000 clones, with roughly 90% as singletons. The specimen comprised peripheral blood, sampled on day 0 of AZD1222 vaccination. These receptors originate from an adult in good health.

The J gene is TRBJ1-2, the V gene TRBV19; D call uncertain. V lost 4 bases, J lost 2 bases, and 2 bases lay in between. CDR3 length equals 11 residues. CDR1 LNHDA and CDR2 SQIVND come from the germline V gene (reference sequence). CDR3 residues: CASSTNYGYTF. Written as DNA, the CDR3 is TGTGCCAGTAGTACGAACTATGGCTACACCTTC.

This clone was recorded once. The chain joins TRBV13 to TRBJ1-1; D perhaps matches TRBD1 (5 bases). Germline values: CDR1 PRHDT, CDR2 FYEKMQ (reference sequence). The V and J ends lost 0 bases and 1 base respectively, with 15 bases between them. There are 17 residues in the CDR3. CDR3 sequence reads: CASSLGGAQRRNTEAFF. CDR3 DNA sequence: TGTGCCAGCAGCTTAGGAGGGGCCCAACGGCGGAACACTGAAGCTTTCTTT.

This chain uses TRBV19 with TRBJ2-7; D may be TRBD1 (6 bases). CDR3 size: 14 residues. The germline gives CDR1 LNHDA, CDR2 SQIVND (reference sequence). V lost 2 bases to trimming and J lost 2 bases, with 10 bases between them. The CDR3: CASSIIQGTYEQYF. The CDR3, as DNA: TGTGCCAGTAGTATAATTCAGGGGACCTACGAGCAGTACTTC.

This chain connects TRBV7-2 to TRBJ1-3; D is uncertain. V was clipped by 1 base and J by 2 bases, with 15 bases between them. CDR3 length: 17 residues. Germline V gives CDR1 SGHTA, CDR2 FQGNSA. The CDR3 loop is CASSLDRLGSAGNTIYF. In nucleotides, the CDR3 is TGTGCCAGCAGCTTAGACCGACTTGGGAGTGCTGGAAACACCATATATTTT.

The chain links TRBV27 to TRBJ1-2; perhaps TRBD1 as D (5 bases). Germline V lookup: CDR1 MNHEY, CDR2 SMNVEV (reference sequence). The CDR3 length is 13 residues. Trimming stripped 3 bases from V and 8 bases from J, with 13 bases between. The CDR3 spells CASSLRGPLGYTF. The DNA of the CDR3 is TGTGCCAGCAGTTTGAGGGGCCCCCTCGGCTACACCTTC.